This T cell receptor (beta chain) stems from a study of T-cell reconstitution after alpha-beta-depleted transplantation in children. Findings and caveats of the study: By about two months after transplant, alpha-beta T cells reportedly arose from several hundred graft clones that had expanded. Newly made T cells mostly supplied T-cell counts and diversity one year after transplant.

Unique molecular identifiers were built into the TCRbeta library. MiXCR, applied by TCRdb to the PCR reads, yields one record per CDR3 protein. Of about 210,000 distinct CDR3 sequences listed, approximately 19% are singletons. Concerning this clonotype: Its cognate antigen is unknown.

This CDR3 is built from 13 residues. V was trimmed by 5 bases and J by 6 bases, leaving 10 bases between them. Germline assignment: CDR1 SGHTA and CDR2 FQGTGA. This receptor was identified in a male patient aged 2-9 years who had a stem cell transplant for acute lymphoblastic leukemia, so the T cells may come from the graft donor. The genes are TRBV7-3 and TRBJ2-2; D is tentatively TRBD1 or TRBD2 (6 bases each). This specimen consisted of PBMCs, mostly from graft donor cells, obtained 360 days after TCRalphabeta/CD19-depleted stem cell transplant. CDR3 sequence reads: CASSPGASGELFF. The CDR3 DNA is TGTGCCAGCAGCCCGGGGGCATCCGGGGAGCTGTTTTTT.